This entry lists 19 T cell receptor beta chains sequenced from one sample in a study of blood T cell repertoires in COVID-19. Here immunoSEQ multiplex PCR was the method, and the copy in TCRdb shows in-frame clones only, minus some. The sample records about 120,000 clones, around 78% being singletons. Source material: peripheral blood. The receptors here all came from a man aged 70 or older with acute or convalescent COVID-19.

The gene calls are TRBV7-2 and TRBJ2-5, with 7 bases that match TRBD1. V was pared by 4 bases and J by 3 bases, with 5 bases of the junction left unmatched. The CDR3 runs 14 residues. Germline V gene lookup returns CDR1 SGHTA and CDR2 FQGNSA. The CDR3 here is CASSSGQQKETQYF. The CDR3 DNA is TGTGCCAGCAGCTCGGGACAGCAAAAAGAGACCCAGTACTTC.

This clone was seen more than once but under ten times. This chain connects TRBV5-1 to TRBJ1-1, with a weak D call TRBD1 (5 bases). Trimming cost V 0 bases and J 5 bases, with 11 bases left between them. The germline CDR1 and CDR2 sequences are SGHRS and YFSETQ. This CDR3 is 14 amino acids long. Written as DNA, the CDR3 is TGCGCCAGCAGCTTGGCTAGGGGTAGGACTGAAGCTTTCTTT. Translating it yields CASSLARGRTEAFF.

CDR3 sequence reads: CASSTPGGLAEAFF. The CDR3 region has the DNA TGTGCCAGCAGCACACCAGGGGGTTTGGCTGAAGCTTTCTTT. The rearrangement uses TRBV7-8 and TRBJ1-1; 7 bases match TRBD1. Germline loops: CDR1 SGHVS, CDR2 FQNEAQ. Unmatched junction bases numbered 9, after V lost 5 bases and J lost 6 bases. This CDR3 has 14 amino acids.

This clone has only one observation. CDR3 residues: CASSKGAGKSYGYTF. Written as DNA, the CDR3 is TGTGCCAGTAGTAAGGGGGCAGGAAAGTCCTATGGCTACACCTTC. The V call is TRBV19, the J call TRBJ1-2; TRBD1 matches 7 bases. V was pared by 4 bases and J by 4 bases, with 9 bases of the junction left unmatched. Germline CDR1 LNHDA, CDR2 SQIVND (reference sequence). The CDR3 totals 15 residues.

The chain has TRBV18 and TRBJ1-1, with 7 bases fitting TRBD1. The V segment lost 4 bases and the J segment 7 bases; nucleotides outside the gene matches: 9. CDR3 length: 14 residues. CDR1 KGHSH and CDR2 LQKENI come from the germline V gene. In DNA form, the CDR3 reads TGTGCCAGCTCACTCAGGACAGGCGCGGATGAAGCTTTCTTT. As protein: CASSLRTGADEAFF.

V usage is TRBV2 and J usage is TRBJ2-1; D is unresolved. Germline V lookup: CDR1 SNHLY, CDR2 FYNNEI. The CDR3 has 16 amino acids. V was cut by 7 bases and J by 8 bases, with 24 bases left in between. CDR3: CASNKWRPPVGDEQFF. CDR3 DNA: TGTGCCAGCAACAAGTGGAGACCTCCGGTCGGAGATGAGCAGTTCTTC.

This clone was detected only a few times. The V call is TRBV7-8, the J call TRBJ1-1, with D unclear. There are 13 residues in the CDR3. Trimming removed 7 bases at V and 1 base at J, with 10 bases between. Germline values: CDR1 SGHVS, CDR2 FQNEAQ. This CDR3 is CASTEQQNTEAFF. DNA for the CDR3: TGTGCCAGCACAGAACAGCAGAACACTGAAGCTTTCTTT.

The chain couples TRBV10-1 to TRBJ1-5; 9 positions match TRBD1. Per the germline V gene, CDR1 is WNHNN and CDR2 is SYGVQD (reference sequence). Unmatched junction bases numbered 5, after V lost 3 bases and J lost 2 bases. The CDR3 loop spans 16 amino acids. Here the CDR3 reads CASSDEDRGGNQPQHF. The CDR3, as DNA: TGCGCCAGCAGTGATGAGGACAGGGGCGGCAATCAGCCCCAGCATTTT.

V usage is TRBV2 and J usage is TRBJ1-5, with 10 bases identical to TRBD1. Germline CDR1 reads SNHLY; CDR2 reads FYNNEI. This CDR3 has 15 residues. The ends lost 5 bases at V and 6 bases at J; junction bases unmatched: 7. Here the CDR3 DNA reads TGTGCCAGCAGTAGGGAAGGGACAGGGGCTCAGCCCCAGCATTTT. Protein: CASSREGTGAQPQHF.

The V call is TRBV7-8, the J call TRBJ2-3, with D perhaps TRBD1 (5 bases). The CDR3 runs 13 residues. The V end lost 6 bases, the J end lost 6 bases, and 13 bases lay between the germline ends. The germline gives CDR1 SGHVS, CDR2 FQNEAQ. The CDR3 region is CASSFAGSDTQYF. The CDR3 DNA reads TGTGCCAGCAGTTTCGCAGGGTCTGATACGCAGTATTTT.

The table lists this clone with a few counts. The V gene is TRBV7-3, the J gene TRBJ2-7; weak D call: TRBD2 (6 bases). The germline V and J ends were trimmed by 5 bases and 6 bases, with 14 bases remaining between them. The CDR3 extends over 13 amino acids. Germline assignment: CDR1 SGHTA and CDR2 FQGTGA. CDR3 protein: CASSIGSGSEQYF. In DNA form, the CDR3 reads TGTGCCAGCAGCATCGGTAGCGGTTCCGAGCAGTACTTC.

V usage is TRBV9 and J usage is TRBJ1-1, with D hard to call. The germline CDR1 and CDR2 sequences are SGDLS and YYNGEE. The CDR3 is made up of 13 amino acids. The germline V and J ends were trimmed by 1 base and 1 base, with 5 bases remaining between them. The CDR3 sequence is CASSVHTNTEAFF. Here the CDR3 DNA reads TGTGCCAGCAGCGTACACACGAACACTGAAGCTTTCTTT.

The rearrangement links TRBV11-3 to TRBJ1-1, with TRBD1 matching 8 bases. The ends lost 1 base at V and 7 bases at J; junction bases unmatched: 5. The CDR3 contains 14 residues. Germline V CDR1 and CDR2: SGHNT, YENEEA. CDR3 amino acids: CASSLGRGHGEAFF. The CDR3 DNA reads TGTGCCAGCAGCTTAGGCAGGGGGCATGGTGAAGCTTTCTTT.

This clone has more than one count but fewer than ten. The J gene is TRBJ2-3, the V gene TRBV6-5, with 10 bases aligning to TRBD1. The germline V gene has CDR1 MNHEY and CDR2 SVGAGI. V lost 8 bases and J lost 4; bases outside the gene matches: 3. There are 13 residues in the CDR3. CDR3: CASWDRGADTQYF. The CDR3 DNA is TGTGCCAGCTGGGACAGGGGAGCAGATACGCAGTATTTT.

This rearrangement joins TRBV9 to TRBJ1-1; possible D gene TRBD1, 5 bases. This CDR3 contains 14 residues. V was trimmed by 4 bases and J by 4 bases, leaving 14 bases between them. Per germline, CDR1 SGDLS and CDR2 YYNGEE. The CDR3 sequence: CASSRGLFGTEAFF. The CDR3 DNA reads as TGTGCCAGCAGCCGGGGACTCTTCGGCACTGAAGCTTTCTTT.

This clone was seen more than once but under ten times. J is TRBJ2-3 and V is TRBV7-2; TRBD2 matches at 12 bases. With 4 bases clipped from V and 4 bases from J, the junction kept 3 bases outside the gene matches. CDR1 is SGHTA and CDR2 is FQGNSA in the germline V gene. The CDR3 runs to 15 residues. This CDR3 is CASSSSSGGADTQYF. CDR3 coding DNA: TGTGCCAGCAGCTCGTCTAGCGGGGGGGCAGATACGCAGTATTTT.

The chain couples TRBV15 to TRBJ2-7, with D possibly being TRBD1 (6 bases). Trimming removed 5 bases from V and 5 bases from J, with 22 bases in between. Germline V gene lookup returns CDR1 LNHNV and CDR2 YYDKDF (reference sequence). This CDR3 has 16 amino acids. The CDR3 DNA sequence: TGTGCCACCAGCGACCCGAGCAGGGGCCTCGGGAACGAGCAGTACTTC. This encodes CATSDPSRGLGNEQYF.

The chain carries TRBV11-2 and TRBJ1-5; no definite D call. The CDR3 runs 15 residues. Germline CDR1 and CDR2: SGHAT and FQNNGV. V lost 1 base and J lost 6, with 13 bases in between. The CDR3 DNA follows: TGTGCCAGCAGCTTAGGGGAGGGATTCGGTCAGCCCCAGCATTTT. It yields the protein CASSLGEGFGQPQHF.

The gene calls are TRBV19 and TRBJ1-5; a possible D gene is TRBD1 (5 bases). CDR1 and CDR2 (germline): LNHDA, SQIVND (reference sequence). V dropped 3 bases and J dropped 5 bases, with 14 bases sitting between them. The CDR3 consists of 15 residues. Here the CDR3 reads CASSIGGESYQPQHF. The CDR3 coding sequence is TGTGCCAGTAGTATTGGAGGGGAGTCCTATCAGCCCCAGCATTTT.